This T cell receptor beta chain stems from a study of T cells after yellow fever vaccination. Looked up from germline, CDR1 is LGHNT and CDR2 is FRNRAP. V dropped 5 bases and J dropped 1; count of bases not matched to a gene: 6. The CDR3 extends over 17 amino acids. TCRdb itself ran the 5' RACE reads through MiXCR, one entry per CDR3 protein. The sample lists about 240,000 distinct CDR3 sequences, less than 9% occurring once. This clonotype was counted many times. The chain joins TRBV12-5 to TRBJ2-5; TRBD2 matches at 14 bases. The specimen was CD4+ T cells sorted from PBMCs, collected 15 days after the yellow fever booster vaccination. The sequence was collected from a man under 40 who received the YFV17D yellow fever vaccine. The CDR3 nucleotides are TGTGCTAGTGGTCCCGGGACTAGCGGGAGTGTCCAAGAGACCCAGTACTTC. Translating it yields CASGPGTSGSVQETQYF.